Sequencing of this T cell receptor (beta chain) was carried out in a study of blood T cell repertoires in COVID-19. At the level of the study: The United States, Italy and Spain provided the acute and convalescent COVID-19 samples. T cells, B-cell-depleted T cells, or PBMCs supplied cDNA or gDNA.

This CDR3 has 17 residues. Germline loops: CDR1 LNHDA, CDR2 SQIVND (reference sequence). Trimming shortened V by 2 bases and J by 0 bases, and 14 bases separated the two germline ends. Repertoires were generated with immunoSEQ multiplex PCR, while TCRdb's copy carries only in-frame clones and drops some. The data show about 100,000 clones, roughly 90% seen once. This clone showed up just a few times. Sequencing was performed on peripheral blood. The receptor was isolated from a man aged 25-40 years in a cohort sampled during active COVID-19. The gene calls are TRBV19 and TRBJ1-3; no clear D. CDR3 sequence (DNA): TGTGCCAGTAGTATATGGCAGCCCCACTACTCTGGAAACACCATATATTTT. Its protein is CASSIWQPHYSGNTIYF.